This TCR beta chain was sequenced in a study of CD8 T cells in Susac syndrome. CD8+ and CD4+ T cells from blood underwent TCR beta sequencing. The control participants were healthy donors, and these controls were matched with respect to both age and sex. Isolation of CD8+ and CD4+ T cells was performed negatively, whereas enrichment of TEMRA cells was done by FACS. Germline CDR1 reads SEHNR; CDR2 reads FQNEAQ (reference sequence). V trimming: 2 bases; J trimming: 7 bases; junction bases outside the gene matches: 11. The length of the CDR3 is 16 residues. When the RNA was reverse transcribed, random hexamers were used with an input of 0.5 to 1 ug. Amplification of the TCR beta CDR3 was carried out by immunoSEQ multiplex PCR, which spanned a total of 54 Vbeta and 13 Jbeta segments. Via MiXCR, TCRdb re-called the immunoSEQ multiplex PCR reads, giving one row per CDR3 protein. The table lists about 140,000 distinct CDR3 sequences, around 94% of them singletons.

This clonotype was counted a single time. Sequences were obtained from CD4+ T cells from PBMCs. The receptor was derived from a human donor in good health. This rearrangement joins TRBV7-9 to TRBJ2-7; TRBD1 aligns across 10 bases. CDR3 protein: CASSLLPGTGVEEQYF. The CDR3 region has the DNA TGTGCCAGCAGCTTATTACCGGGGACAGGGGTGGAGGAGCAGTACTTC.